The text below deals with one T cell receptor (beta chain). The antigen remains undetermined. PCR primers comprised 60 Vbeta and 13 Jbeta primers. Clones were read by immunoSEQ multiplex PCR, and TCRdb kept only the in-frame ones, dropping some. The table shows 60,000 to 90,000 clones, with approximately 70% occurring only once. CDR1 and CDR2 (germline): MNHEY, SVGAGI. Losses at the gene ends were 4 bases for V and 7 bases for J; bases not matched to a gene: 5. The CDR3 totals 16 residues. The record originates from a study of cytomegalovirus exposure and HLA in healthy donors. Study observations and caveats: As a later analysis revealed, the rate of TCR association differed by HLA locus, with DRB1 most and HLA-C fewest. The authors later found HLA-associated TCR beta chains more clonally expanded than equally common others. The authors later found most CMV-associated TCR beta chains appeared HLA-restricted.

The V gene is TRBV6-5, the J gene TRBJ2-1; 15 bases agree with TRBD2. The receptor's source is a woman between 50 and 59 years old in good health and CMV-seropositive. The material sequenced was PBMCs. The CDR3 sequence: CASSSGTSGRLNEQFF. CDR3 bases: TGTGCCAGCAGTTCGGGGACTAGCGGGAGGTTAAATGAGCAGTTCTTC.